This T cell receptor (beta chain) was sequenced in a study of control samples from healthy donors and cancer patients. Data came from immunoSEQ multiplex PCR; TCRdb stores just in-frame clones and leaves some out. The sample has around 180,000 clones; around 90% are singletons. CDR1 is SGHAT and CDR2 is FQNNGV in the germline V gene. CDR3 size: 17 residues. V lost 5 bases and J 3 bases, leaving 22 bases between the germline ends. Sequencing input: blood. The clonotype originates from a woman aged 40 to 50 in good health. The chain is built from TRBV11-2 and TRBJ1-2, with D tentatively TRBD1 (5 bases). CDR3 amino acids: CASSPRLNGAADYGYTF. The CDR3 DNA reads as TGTGCCAGCAGCCCGCGGTTAAATGGGGCGGCGGACTATGGCTACACCTTC.